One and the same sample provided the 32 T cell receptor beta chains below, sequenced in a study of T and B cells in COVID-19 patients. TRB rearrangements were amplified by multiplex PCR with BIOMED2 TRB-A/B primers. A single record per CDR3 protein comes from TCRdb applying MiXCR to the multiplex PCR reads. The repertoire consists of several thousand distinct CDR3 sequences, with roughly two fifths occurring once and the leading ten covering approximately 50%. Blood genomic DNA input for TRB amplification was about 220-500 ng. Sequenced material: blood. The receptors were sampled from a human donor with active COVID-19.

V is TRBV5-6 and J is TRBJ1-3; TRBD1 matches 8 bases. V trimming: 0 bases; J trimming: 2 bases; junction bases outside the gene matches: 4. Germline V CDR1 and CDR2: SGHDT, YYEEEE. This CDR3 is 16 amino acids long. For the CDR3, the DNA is TGTGCCAGCAGCTTGGATTGGACAGGGACTGGAAACACCATATATTTT. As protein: CASSLDWTGTGNTIYF.

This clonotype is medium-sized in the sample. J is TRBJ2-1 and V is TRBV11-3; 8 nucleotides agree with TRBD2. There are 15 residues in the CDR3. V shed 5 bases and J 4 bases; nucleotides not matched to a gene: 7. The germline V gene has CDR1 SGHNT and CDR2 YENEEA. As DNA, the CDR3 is TGTGCCAGCAGCACACGGACTAGCTTATACAATGAGCAGTTCTTC. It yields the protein CASSTRTSLYNEQFF.

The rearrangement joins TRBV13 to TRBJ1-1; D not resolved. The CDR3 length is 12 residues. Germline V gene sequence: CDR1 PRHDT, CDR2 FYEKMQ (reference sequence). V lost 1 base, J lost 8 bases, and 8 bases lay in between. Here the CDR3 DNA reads TGTGCCAGCAGCTTAGCGGGCAGGGAAGCTTTCTTT. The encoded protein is CASSLAGREAFF.

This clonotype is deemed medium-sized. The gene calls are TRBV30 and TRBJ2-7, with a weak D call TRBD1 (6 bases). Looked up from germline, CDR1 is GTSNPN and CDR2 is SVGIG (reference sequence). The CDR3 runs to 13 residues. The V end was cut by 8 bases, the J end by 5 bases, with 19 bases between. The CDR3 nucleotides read TGTGCCCACAACGCTCAGGGGTTCCACGAGCAGTACTTC. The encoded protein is CAHNAQGFHEQYF.

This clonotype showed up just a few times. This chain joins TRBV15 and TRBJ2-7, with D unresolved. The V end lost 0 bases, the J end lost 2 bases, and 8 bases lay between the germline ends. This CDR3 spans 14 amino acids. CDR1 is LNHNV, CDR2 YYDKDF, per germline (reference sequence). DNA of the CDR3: TGTGCCACCAGCAGAGATATAGGACCCTACGAGCAGTACTTC. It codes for CATSRDIGPYEQYF.

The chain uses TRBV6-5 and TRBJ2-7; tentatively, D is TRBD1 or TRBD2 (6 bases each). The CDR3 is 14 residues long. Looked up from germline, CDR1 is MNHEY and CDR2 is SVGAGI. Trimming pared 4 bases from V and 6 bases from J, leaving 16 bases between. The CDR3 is CASSSSGKGGEQYF. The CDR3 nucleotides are TGTGCCAGCAGTTCGTCAGGGAAGGGGGGCGAGCAGTACTTC.

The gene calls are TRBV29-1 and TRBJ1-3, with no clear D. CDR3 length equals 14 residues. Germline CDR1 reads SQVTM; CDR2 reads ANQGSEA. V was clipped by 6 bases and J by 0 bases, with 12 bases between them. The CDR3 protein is CSVSGVNSGNTIYF. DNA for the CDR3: TGCAGCGTCTCCGGGGTAAACTCTGGAAACACCATATATTTT.

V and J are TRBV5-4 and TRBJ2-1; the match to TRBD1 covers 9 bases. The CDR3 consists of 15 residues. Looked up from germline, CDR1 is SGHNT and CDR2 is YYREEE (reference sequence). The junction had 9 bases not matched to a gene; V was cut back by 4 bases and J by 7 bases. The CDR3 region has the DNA TGTGCCAGCAGCCCCCCGGGACAGGGAAGGAATGAGCAGTTCTTC. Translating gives CASSPPGQGRNEQFF.

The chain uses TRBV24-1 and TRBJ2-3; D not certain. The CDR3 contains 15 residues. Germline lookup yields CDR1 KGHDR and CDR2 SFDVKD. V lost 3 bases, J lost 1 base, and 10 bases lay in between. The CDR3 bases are TGTGCCACCAGTGATCCCCGACCCGGCACAGATACGCAGTATTTT. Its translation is CATSDPRPGTDTQYF.

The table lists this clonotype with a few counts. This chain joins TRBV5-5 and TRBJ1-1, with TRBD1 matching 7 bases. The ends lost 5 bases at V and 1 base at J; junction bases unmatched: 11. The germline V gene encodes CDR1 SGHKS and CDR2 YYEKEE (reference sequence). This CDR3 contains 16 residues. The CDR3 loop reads CASSPRQGWANTEAFF. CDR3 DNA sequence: TGTGCCAGCAGTCCTCGACAGGGATGGGCGAACACTGAAGCTTTCTTT.

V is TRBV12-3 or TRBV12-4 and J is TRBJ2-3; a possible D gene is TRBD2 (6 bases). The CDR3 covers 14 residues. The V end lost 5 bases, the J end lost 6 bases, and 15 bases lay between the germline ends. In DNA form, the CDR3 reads TGTGCCAGCAGTGATACTAGCCGGGGGGATACGCAGTATTTT. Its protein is CASSDTSRGDTQYF.

CDR3 in amino acids: CASHTGQNNSPLHF. The CDR3 nucleotides read TGTGCCAGTCATACGGGACAGAATAATTCACCCCTCCACTTT. The V and J genes are TRBV7-9 and TRBJ1-6; 7 positions agree with TRBD1. The germline V gene encodes CDR1 SEHNR and CDR2 FQNEAQ (reference sequence). The length of the CDR3 is 14 residues. J was trimmed by 5 bases and V by 9 bases; bases with no gene match: 7.

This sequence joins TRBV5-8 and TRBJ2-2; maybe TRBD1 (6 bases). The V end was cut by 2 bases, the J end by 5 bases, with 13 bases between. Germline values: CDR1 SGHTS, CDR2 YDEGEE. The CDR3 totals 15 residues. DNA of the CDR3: TGTGCCAGCAGCTTTGAAACAGGGAGTACCGGGGAGCTGTTTTTT. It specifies CASSFETGSTGELFF. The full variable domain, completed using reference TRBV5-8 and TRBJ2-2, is EAGVTQSPTHLIKTRGQQATLRCSPISGHTSVYWYQQALGLGLQFLLWYDEGEERNRGNFPPRFSGRQFPNYSSELNVNALELEDSALYLCASSFETGSTGELFFGEGSRLTVL.

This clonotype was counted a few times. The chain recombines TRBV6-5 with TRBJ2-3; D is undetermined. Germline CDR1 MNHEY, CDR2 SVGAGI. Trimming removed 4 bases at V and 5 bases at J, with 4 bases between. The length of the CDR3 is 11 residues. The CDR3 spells CASSSVDTQYF. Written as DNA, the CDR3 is TGTGCCAGCAGTTCTGTAGATACGCAGTATTTT.

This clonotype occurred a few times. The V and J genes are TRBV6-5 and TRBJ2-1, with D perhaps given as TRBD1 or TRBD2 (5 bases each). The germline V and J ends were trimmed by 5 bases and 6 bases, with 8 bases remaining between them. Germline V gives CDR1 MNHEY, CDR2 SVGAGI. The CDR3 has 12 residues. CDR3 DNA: TGTGCCAGCAGTGGGGACGCCAATGAGCAGTTCTTC. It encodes CASSGDANEQFF.

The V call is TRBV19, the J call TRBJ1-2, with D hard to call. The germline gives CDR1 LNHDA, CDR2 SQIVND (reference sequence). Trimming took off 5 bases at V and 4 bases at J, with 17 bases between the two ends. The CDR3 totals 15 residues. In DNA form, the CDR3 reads TGTGCCAGTAGTCCCGCCGGGGTAAGAAGCTATGGCTACACCTTC. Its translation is CASSPAGVRSYGYTF.

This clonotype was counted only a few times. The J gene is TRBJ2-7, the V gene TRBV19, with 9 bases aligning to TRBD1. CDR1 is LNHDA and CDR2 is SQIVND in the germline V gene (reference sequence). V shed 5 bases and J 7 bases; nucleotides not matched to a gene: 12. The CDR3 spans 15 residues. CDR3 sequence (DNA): TGTGCCAGTAGTCTCTCCGGGACAGGGTCGGAAGAGCAGTACTTC. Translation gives CASSLSGTGSEEQYF. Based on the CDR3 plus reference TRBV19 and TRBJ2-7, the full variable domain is DGGITQSPKYLFRKEGQNVTLSCEQNLNHDAMYWYRQDPGQGLRLIYYSQIVNDFQKGDIAEGYSVSREKKESFPLTVTSAQKNPTAFYLCASSLSGTGSEEQYFGPGTRLTVT.

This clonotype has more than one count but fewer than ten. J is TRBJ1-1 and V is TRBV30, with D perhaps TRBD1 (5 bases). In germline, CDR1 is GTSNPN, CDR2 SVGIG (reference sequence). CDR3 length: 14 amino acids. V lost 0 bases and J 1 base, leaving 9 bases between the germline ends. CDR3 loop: CAWSVPGTNTEAFF. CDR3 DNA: TGTGCCTGGAGTGTTCCAGGGACGAACACTGAAGCTTTCTTT. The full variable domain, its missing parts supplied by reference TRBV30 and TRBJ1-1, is SQTIHQWPATLVQPVGSPLSLECTVEGTSNPNLYWYRQAAGRGLQLLFYSVGIGQISSEVPQNLSASRPQDRQFILSSKKLLLSDSGFYLCAWSVPGTNTEAFFGQGTRLTVV.

This CDR3 reads CSASTAHSGANVLTF. CDR3 nucleotide sequence: TGCAGTGCTTCGACGGCACACTCTGGGGCCAACGTCCTGACTTTC. The chain has TRBV20-1 and TRBJ2-6; D is uncertain. Germline V gene data show CDR1 as DFQATT and CDR2 as SNEGSKA (reference sequence). Trimming stripped 5 bases from V and 0 bases from J, with 11 bases between. The CDR3 contains 15 residues.

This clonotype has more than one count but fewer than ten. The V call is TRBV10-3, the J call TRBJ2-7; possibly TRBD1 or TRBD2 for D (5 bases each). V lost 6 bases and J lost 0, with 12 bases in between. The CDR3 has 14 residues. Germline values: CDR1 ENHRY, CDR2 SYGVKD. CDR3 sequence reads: CAISAGTSSYEQYF. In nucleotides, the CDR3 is TGTGCCATCAGCGCCGGGACGTCCTCCTACGAGCAGTACTTC.

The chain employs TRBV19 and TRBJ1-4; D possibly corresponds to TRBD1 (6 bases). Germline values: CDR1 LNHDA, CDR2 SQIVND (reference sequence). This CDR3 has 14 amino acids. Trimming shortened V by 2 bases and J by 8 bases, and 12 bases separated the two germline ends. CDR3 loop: CASSISRGGEKLFF. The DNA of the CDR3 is TGTGCCAGTAGTATATCCAGGGGTGGCGAAAAACTGTTTTTT.

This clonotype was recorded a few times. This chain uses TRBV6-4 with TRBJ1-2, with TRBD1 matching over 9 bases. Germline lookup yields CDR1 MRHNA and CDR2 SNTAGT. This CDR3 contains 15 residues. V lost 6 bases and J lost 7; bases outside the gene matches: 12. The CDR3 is CASRTMGDRAGGYTF. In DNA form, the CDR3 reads TGTGCCAGCAGGACGATGGGGGACAGGGCGGGTGGCTACACCTTC.

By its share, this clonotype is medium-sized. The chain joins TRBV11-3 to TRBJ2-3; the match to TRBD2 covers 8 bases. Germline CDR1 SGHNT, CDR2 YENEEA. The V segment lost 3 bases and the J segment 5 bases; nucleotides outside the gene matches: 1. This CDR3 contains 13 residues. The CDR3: CASSFGGGDTQYF. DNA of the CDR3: TGTGCCAGCAGCTTCGGGGGGGGAGATACGCAGTATTTT.

For the CDR3, the DNA is TGTGCCAGCAGTTACTTTCATAGCACCGGGGAGCTGTTTTTT. It codes for CASSYFHSTGELFF. The chain joins TRBV6-2 or TRBV6-3 to TRBJ2-2, with unresolved D. V gave up 1 base and J gave up 4 bases, with 7 bases separating them. The CDR3 is made up of 14 amino acids. Germline CDR1 is MNHEY and CDR2 is SVGEGT.

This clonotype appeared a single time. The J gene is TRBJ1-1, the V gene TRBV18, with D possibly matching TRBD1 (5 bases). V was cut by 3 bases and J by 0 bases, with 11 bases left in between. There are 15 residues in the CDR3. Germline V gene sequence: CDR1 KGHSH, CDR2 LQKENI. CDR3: CASSPGGGVNTEAFF. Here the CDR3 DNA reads TGTGCCAGCTCACCGGGGGGAGGAGTGAACACTGAAGCTTTCTTT.

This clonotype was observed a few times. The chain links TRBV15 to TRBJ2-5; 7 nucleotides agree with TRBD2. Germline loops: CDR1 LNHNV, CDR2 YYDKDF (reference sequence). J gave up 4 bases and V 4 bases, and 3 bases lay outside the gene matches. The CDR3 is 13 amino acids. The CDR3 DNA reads TGTGCCACCAGCACCATAGCGGGAGAGACCCAGTACTTC. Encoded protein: CATSTIAGETQYF.

The CDR3 region is CASSEVGRNTIYF. CDR3 DNA sequence: TGTGCCAGCAGCGAGGTGGGGAGGAACACCATATATTTT. The rearrangement uses TRBV5-4 and TRBJ1-3; D unclear. The CDR3 is 13 amino acids. The ends were cut back, 4 bases at V and 7 bases at J, with 12 bases in the middle. The germline gives CDR1 SGHNT, CDR2 YYREEE (reference sequence).

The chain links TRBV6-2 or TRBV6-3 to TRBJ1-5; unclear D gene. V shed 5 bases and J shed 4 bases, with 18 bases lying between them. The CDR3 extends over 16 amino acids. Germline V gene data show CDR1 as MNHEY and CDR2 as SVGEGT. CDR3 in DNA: TGTGCCAGCAGTCTTCTCGGGCAACCCCCGAATCAGCCCCAGCATTTT. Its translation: CASSLLGQPPNQPQHF.

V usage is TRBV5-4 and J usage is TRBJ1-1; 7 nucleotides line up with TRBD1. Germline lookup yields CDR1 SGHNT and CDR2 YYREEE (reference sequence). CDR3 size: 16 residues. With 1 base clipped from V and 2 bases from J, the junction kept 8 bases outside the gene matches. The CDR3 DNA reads TGTGCCAGCAGCTTGAACAGGGGAGGGGGAAACACTGAAGCTTTCTTT. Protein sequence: CASSLNRGGGNTEAFF.

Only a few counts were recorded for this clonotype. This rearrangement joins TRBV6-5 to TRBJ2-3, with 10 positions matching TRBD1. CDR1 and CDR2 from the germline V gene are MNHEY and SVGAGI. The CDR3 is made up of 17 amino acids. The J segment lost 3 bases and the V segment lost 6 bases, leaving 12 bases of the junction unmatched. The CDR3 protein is CASRRSPGTGDTDTQYF. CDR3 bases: TGTGCCAGCAGACGTTCGCCCGGGACAGGGGATACAGATACGCAGTATTTT.

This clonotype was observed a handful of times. CDR3 DNA sequence: TGTGCCAGCACCACGACAGGGGGTTGGGAAAAACTGTTTTTT. Protein product: CASTTTGGWEKLFF. V usage is TRBV6-1 and J usage is TRBJ1-4, with 9 positions matching TRBD1. Germline CDR1 and CDR2: MNHNS and SASEGT. The CDR3 totals 14 residues. V lost 7 bases to trimming and J lost 8 bases; unmatched junction nucleotides: 8.

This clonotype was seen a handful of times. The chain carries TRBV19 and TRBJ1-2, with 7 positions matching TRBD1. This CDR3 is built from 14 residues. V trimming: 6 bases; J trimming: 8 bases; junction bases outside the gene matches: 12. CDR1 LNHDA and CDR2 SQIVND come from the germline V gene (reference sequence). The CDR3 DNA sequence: TGTGCCAGTAGCCCAACAGGGGCAATAGAGGGCTACACCTTC. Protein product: CASSPTGAIEGYTF.